This T cell receptor (beta chain) was sequenced in a study of identical twins (dated by TCRdb to about 2016). Some background on the complete study: TCR alpha and beta repertoires from monozygotic twins, unrelated adults of various ages and cord blood were deep-sequenced to test whether fetal clonotypes persist. To rule out contamination, replicate twin experiments were performed at different times with different library preparation protocols.

CDR1 and CDR2, looked up from the germline V gene, are LGHNA and YNFKEQ. V is pared back by 5 bases and J by 3 bases, with 14 bases lying between the germline termini. CDR3 length: 14 amino acids, cysteine to phenylalanine. Only the CDR3 region is kept as DNA, spanning 42 bases read in frame from base 1. Library preparation was by 5' RACE. Sequenced using an Illumina HiSeq 2000. A universal primer binding site was added through template switching, and the final cDNA carried a unique molecular identifier so that TCR cDNA molecules could be counted accurately. Specific primers in the conserved constant-segment region were used to synthesize first-strand cDNA for TCR alpha and beta chains. To control for contamination, each cDNA library was double barcoded with a SMART-Mk sample barcode plus Illumina barcodes. TruSeq adapter sequences and Illumina sample barcodes were added in two successive PCR steps. Sequencing of the TCR alpha and beta cDNA libraries was done on the Illumina HiSeq platform using custom primers. In the source study's methods: MiGEC processed the raw reads to extract unique molecular identifiers, while MiXCR was used to determine the CDR3 positions. For each individual, recombination models were inferred using an EM algorithm with the repgenHMM and IGoR tools. Shared clonotype analysis was performed with the tcR package in R, normalizing sharing by the product of cloneset sizes. To study raw recombination free of thymic and clonal selection effects, out-of-frame nonproductive sequences were analyzed. The raw public reads went through TCRdb reprocessing: fastp at Q25, MiXCR clone calling, in-frame beta chains kept. Each entry merges the rows of one CDR3 protein and shows their most common DNA and genes. The V and J calls reflect TCRdb's pipeline rather than the authors' work. This sample lists 510,000 or so distinct CDR3 sequences; around 15% were detected once. Roughly 0.42% of the sample rests with the top ten.

Overall study results and their limits: Compared with coincidental sharing between unrelated individuals, out-of-frame TCR alpha sequences shared between twins had an excess of sequences with low generation probability. Fewer insertions were carried by abundant cord blood beta clonotypes, a similar but weaker trend appeared in young adult naive repertoires, and no such trend appeared in memory repertoires. In monozygotic twins, out-of-frame TCR alpha sharing was systematically underestimated by recombination models, although the models agreed with sharing between unrelated individuals. Invariant T cells such as MAIT and iNKT could partly confound zero-insertion analyses, although diverse VJ usage argued against such confounding for most clonotypes. Because the same donors could not be followed over many years, the conclusions depended on cross-sectional statistical analysis. A weaker excess of twin sharing was found in beta out-of-frame sequences because the signal-to-noise ratio was lowered by fewer shared sequences.

Points on this clonotype: Its antigen is unknown. No quality values exist for individual bases; no much larger clone is one base distant.

All donors were healthy Caucasians. Three pairs of female monozygotic twins, all aged roughly 18 to 30 years, made up the twin cohort. CD4+ and CD8+ T cell populations were isolated with positive isolation kits from Invitrogen. These sequences were also reported in another study, on yellow fever vaccine responses in identical twins. As the second study states: The T cell response to vaccination in identical twins was reported by the authors to appear partly convergent and partly personalized. Focusing on identical twins, the study followed the T cell clones that responded to the vaccine, and did so with precision.

This chain joins TRBV4-2 to TRBJ2-7; TRBD1 is a possible D gene, resting on 5 matching bases. This sequence originates from a young woman in good health. The specimen was CD4+ T cells sorted from blood. The bases read TGTGCCAGCAGCGCTGGACAAAGACTCTACGAGCAGTACTTC. Its amino acids are CASSAGQRLYEQYF.